This T cell receptor (beta chain) was captured in a study of shared clonotypes between healthy human individuals. Study-wide results and limits: The small donor group covered limited genetic and exposure diversity. Sampling covered blood only; tissue repertoires likely differ.

Concerning this clone itself: The target antigen is unknown.

Profiling relied on immunoSEQ multiplex PCR, and the TCRdb table lists in-frame clones only, not all of them. The repertoire has hundreds of thousands of clones, approximately 77% of them found once; the top ten carry approximately 12%. Sequenced material: PBMCs. This sequence was found in a woman aged 40 to 50 in good health. Some clones in this sample may be carry-over from other donors' samples.

The CDR3 sequence: CASSKALEGDTQYF. CDR3 coding DNA: TGTGCCAGCAGTAAGGCCCTTGAGGGAGATACGCAGTATTTT. The rearrangement links TRBV2 to TRBJ2-3; TRBD2 is a possible D gene (5 bases). The V end lost 5 bases, the J end lost 5 bases, and 14 bases lay between the germline ends. The CDR3 sequence is 14 residues long. Germline loops: CDR1 SNHLY, CDR2 FYNNEI.